The 28 T cell receptor beta chains presented below share a single source sample, sequenced in a study of neurological immune-mediated disorders. TCRdb recomputed calls from the 5' RACE reads with MiXCR, one row per CDR3 protein. The repertoire holds 55,000 to 70,000 distinct CDR3 sequences, with roughly 4.9% as singletons. Sequencing was done on a sample of PBMCs. Receptor source: a human donor with multiple sclerosis. The donor label of this sample is uncertain.

This clonotype was seen at least ten times. This chain connects TRBV5-1 to TRBJ1-4; the D gene is possibly TRBD1 (5 bases). CDR1 SGHRS and CDR2 YFSETQ come from the germline V gene. Trimming stripped 1 base from V and 1 base from J, with 11 bases between. This CDR3 is 16 amino acids long. This CDR3 reads CASSLSGRGTNEKLFF. The CDR3 DNA reads TGCGCCAGCAGCTTGTCCGGGAGGGGAACTAATGAAAAACTGTTTTTT.

This clonotype was detected ten times or more. The rearrangement uses TRBV7-9 and TRBJ1-4; 7 bases match TRBD1. The CDR3 is made up of 14 amino acids. Germline V gene sequence: CDR1 SEHNR, CDR2 FQNEAQ (reference sequence). V lost 6 bases, J lost 8 bases, and 9 bases stayed unmatched. The CDR3 coding sequence is TGTGCCAGCAGGTCCAATCCAGGGGGAGAAAAACTGTTTTTT. Amino acids: CASRSNPGGEKLFF.

This clonotype appeared many times. The gene calls are TRBV15 and TRBJ2-3; the D call may be TRBD1 or TRBD2 (5 bases each). Trimming shortened V by 1 base and J by 8 bases, and 10 bases separated the two germline ends. The CDR3 consists of 13 residues. Germline CDR1 LNHNV, CDR2 YYDKDF (reference sequence). As DNA, the CDR3 is TGTGCCACCAGCAGAGGAGGGGCGGGTACGCAGTATTTT. Its translation is CATSRGGAGTQYF.

This clonotype was found many times. The chain recombines TRBV11-2 with TRBJ2-3; perhaps TRBD2 as D (5 bases). The V end was cut by 6 bases, the J end by 5 bases, with 15 bases between. The CDR3 consists of 14 residues. In germline, CDR1 is SGHAT, CDR2 FQNNGV. The CDR3 spells CASRLMAREDTQYF. CDR3 sequence (DNA): TGTGCCAGCAGACTAATGGCCCGGGAAGATACGCAGTATTTT.

Many counts were recorded for this clonotype. The CDR3 DNA sequence: TGCGCCAGCAGCTTGGATGGACAGCCGAACTATGGCTACACCTTC. This encodes CASSLDGQPNYGYTF. This rearrangement joins TRBV5-1 to TRBJ1-2; D is perhaps TRBD1 (6 bases). This CDR3 is built from 15 residues. V dropped 0 bases and J dropped 2 bases, with 11 bases sitting between them. In germline, CDR1 is SGHRS, CDR2 YFSETQ.

Ten or more counts support this clonotype. The chain links TRBV5-5 to TRBJ2-5; D may be TRBD1 (6 bases). This CDR3 has 14 amino acids. Germline values: CDR1 SGHKS, CDR2 YYEKEE (reference sequence). Trimming removed 4 bases at V and 0 bases at J, with 10 bases between. The CDR3 loop reads CASSRRDNQETQYF. As DNA, the CDR3 is TGTGCCAGCAGCCGTCGGGACAACCAAGAGACCCAGTACTTC.

Ten or more counts support this clonotype. This chain links TRBV20-1 with TRBJ1-2, with 7 bases that match TRBD1. The J segment lost 4 bases and the V segment lost 3 bases, leaving 14 bases of the junction unmatched. The CDR3 contains 16 residues. CDR1 is DFQATT and CDR2 is SNEGSKA in the germline V gene (reference sequence). CDR3 amino acids: CSARLPAGQPIYGYTF. The CDR3, as DNA: TGCAGTGCTAGGCTTCCCGCGGGACAGCCCATCTATGGCTACACCTTC.

Ten or more counts support this clonotype. The V call is TRBV20-1, the J call TRBJ2-5, with 14 positions matching TRBD2. CDR1 is DFQATT and CDR2 is SNEGSKA in the germline V gene (reference sequence). Losses at the gene ends were 3 bases for V and 0 bases for J; bases not matched to a gene: 0. The CDR3 loop spans 15 amino acids. Here the CDR3 DNA reads TGCAGTGCTAGGACTAGCGGGGGGGACCAAGAGACCCAGTACTTC. Translated, it gives CSARTSGGDQETQYF.

The table lists this clonotype with many counts. The rearrangement joins TRBV2 to TRBJ1-1; 7 positions agree with TRBD1. CDR3 length: 13 residues. The junction had 10 bases not matched to a gene; V was cut back by 8 bases and J by 7 bases. Germline values: CDR1 SNHLY, CDR2 FYNNEI. The CDR3 sequence is CASSSGTAVEAFF. CDR3 sequence (DNA): TGTGCCAGCTCTTCCGGGACAGCCGTTGAAGCTTTCTTT.

This clonotype occurred many times. The V and J genes are TRBV10-3 and TRBJ1-3; D is unresolved. Germline V gene lookup returns CDR1 ENHRY and CDR2 SYGVKD. Trimming cost V 7 bases and J 2 bases, with 12 bases left between them. This CDR3 has 14 residues. In DNA, the CDR3 is TGTGCCATCAAGGAGAGTCATACTGGAAACACCATATATTTT. As protein: CAIKESHTGNTIYF.

The table lists this clonotype with many counts. This chain's CDR3 is CASSGKPPDESYEQYF. Here the CDR3 DNA reads TGCGCCAGCAGTGGGAAGCCCCCGGACGAGTCCTACGAGCAGTACTTC. The V and J genes are TRBV10-2 and TRBJ2-7; D unclear. Per germline, CDR1 WSHSY and CDR2 SAAADI. Trimming removed 4 bases at V and 1 base at J, with 17 bases between. The CDR3 spans 16 residues.

This clonotype was picked up many times. The genes are TRBV20-1 and TRBJ1-2; perhaps TRBD1 as D (6 bases). CDR3 length equals 13 residues. The V gene lost 0 bases and the J gene lost 8 bases, with 13 bases spanning the gap. The V gene's germline CDR1 is DFQATT and CDR2 SNEGSKA (reference sequence). CDR3 DNA sequence: TGCAGTGCTAGAGATAAGTTTGGGACAGGCTACACCTTC. Encoded protein: CSARDKFGTGYTF.

This clonotype showed up many times. This chain joins TRBV10-3 and TRBJ1-5; no clear D. The V end was cut by 8 bases, the J end by 6 bases, with 11 bases between. The CDR3 length is 12 residues. Germline CDR1 is ENHRY and CDR2 is SYGVKD. This CDR3 is CAIGPGPQPQHF. The CDR3 DNA reads as TGTGCCATCGGCCCAGGTCCTCAGCCCCAGCATTTT.

A word on this clonotype: The CDR3 ends on some other residue instead of the conserved phenylalanine or tryptophan, so this is likely a read error. This chain uses TRBV5-1 with TRBJ1-5; maybe TRBD1 (6 bases). The CDR3 loop spans 17 amino acids. The germline V gene encodes CDR1 SGHRS and CDR2 YFSETQ. The CDR3 loop reads CASSGQGNPYSNQPQHG. CDR3 coding DNA: TGCGCGAGCTCAGGGCAGGGGAACCCTTATAGCAATCAGCCCCAGCATGGT.

This clonotype has a count of ten or more. V is TRBV5-1 and J is TRBJ2-7; 7 nucleotides line up with TRBD2. Per germline, CDR1 SGHRS and CDR2 YFSETQ. Trimming removed 6 bases from V and 1 base from J; junction bases left unmatched: 7. This CDR3 is 14 amino acids long. CDR3 loop: CASTVGGSSYEQYF. For the CDR3, the DNA is TGCGCCAGCACGGTCGGGGGGTCTTCCTACGAGCAGTACTTC.

This clonotype was observed at least ten times. The CDR3 sequence is CASSLESVNYGYTF. CDR3 DNA: TGCGCCAGCAGCTTGGAGTCTGTGAACTATGGCTACACCTTC. V and J are TRBV5-1 and TRBJ1-2; D unresolved. Trimming removed 0 bases from V and 2 bases from J, with 8 bases in between. The germline V gene encodes CDR1 SGHRS and CDR2 YFSETQ. The CDR3 sequence is 14 residues long.

This clonotype is medium-sized (0.01 to 0.1%) within its sample. The chain has TRBV20-1 and TRBJ1-3, with D tentatively TRBD1 (5 bases). V lost 6 bases to trimming and J lost 0 bases, with 12 bases between them. The CDR3 spans 14 residues. Looked up from germline, CDR1 is DFQATT and CDR2 is SNEGSKA (reference sequence). As DNA, the CDR3 is TGCAGTGCGACCGACAGAAACTCTGGAAACACCATATATTTT. Protein: CSATDRNSGNTIYF.

This clonotype was seen many times. The chain combines TRBV4-1 with TRBJ1-4; D gene unclear. Looked up from germline, CDR1 is MGHRA and CDR2 is YSYEKL. V lost 1 base and J lost 7, with 13 bases in between. This CDR3 is built from 15 residues. The chain's CDR3 is CASSQGAGWGEKLFF. The CDR3 DNA reads as TGCGCCAGCAGCCAAGGGGCGGGTTGGGGTGAAAAACTGTTTTTT.

This clonotype was counted ten times or more. The chain joins TRBV5-1 to TRBJ2-3; D remains ambiguous. CDR1 SGHRS and CDR2 YFSETQ come from the germline V gene. This CDR3 contains 13 residues. V dropped 1 base and J dropped 3 bases, with 6 bases sitting between them. CDR3 sequence (DNA): TGCGCCAGCAGCTTGCAGCAGACAGATACGCAGTATTTT. Translating gives CASSLQQTDTQYF.

In its sample, this clonotype was seen many times. The rearrangement links TRBV18 to TRBJ2-6; the match to TRBD1 covers 8 bases. V shed 1 base, J shed 0 bases, and the junction held 8 bases outside the gene matches. This CDR3 contains 19 residues. Germline values: CDR1 KGHSH, CDR2 LQKENI. Written as DNA, the CDR3 is TGTGCCAGCTCACCACTCTTGGAGACAGGGGCCTCTGGGGCCAACGTCCTGACTTTC. Translating it yields CASSPLLETGASGANVLTF.

This clonotype has a count of ten or more. The gene calls are TRBV5-1 and TRBJ2-1; 7 bases fit TRBD2. CDR1 and CDR2 from the germline V gene are SGHRS and YFSETQ. The CDR3 is 15 residues long. The V gene end was trimmed by 1 base and the J gene end by 6 bases; junction bases not matched to a gene: 7. The CDR3 DNA sequence: TGCGCCAGCAGCTTGTGGGGGGGTGTCACCAATGAGCAGTTCTTC. Encoded protein: CASSLWGGVTNEQFF.

There are many counts of this clonotype. The CDR3 nucleotides are TGTGCCAGCAGCCAGCGGGGGGCCCAAGAGACCCAGTACTTC. Its translation: CASSQRGAQETQYF. The chain couples TRBV3-1 to TRBJ2-5, with 8 bases that match TRBD2. Germline V gives CDR1 LGHDT, CDR2 YNNKEL (reference sequence). After removal of 3 bases from V and 1 base from J, the junction contained 1 base not matched to a gene. The CDR3 runs to 14 residues.

This clonotype occurred many times. This rearrangement joins TRBV5-1 to TRBJ1-1; 8 bases align to TRBD1. After removal of 3 bases from V and 4 bases from J, the junction contained 11 bases not matched to a gene. Germline lookup yields CDR1 SGHRS and CDR2 YFSETQ. This CDR3 region has 16 residues. The CDR3 coding sequence is TGCGCCAGCAGCTCCGACCCAGGGGGCCATGGCACTGAAGCTTTCTTT. Its protein product is CASSSDPGGHGTEAFF.

This clonotype was seen at least ten times. CDR3 coding DNA: TGTGCCAGCTCACCACAGTCGGGCAGCCGGAATGAGCAGTTCTTC. It yields the protein CASSPQSGSRNEQFF. This chain uses TRBV18 with TRBJ2-1, with no clear D. In germline, CDR1 is KGHSH, CDR2 LQKENI. The ends were cut back, 1 base at V and 7 bases at J, with 14 bases in the middle. The CDR3 sequence is 15 residues long.

This clonotype appeared many times. The chain carries TRBV18 and TRBJ1-2; D remains ambiguous. CDR3 length equals 14 residues. Trimming shortened V by 0 bases and J by 3 bases, and 8 bases separated the two germline ends. Per germline, CDR1 KGHSH and CDR2 LQKENI. CDR3 coding DNA: TGTGCCAGCTCACCACCGTTCATTCACTATGGCTACACCTTC. Its protein is CASSPPFIHYGYTF.

The table lists this clonotype with many counts. The chain has TRBV27 and TRBJ2-2, with D possibly TRBD1 on 6 matching bases. Germline V gene sequence: CDR1 MNHEY, CDR2 SMNVEV (reference sequence). This CDR3 is built from 15 residues. V was shortened by 3 bases and J by 6 bases, with 14 bases between the two germline ends. The CDR3 here is CASSFPQGQPGELFF. The CDR3 coding sequence is TGTGCCAGCAGTTTCCCCCAGGGACAACCCGGGGAGCTGTTTTTT.

This clonotype was observed at least ten times. The chain joins TRBV20-1 to TRBJ1-5, with D possibly TRBD1 on 5 matching bases. CDR1 is DFQATT, CDR2 SNEGSKA, per germline (reference sequence). V was shortened by 6 bases and J by 2 bases, with 14 bases between the two germline ends. The CDR3 sequence is 14 residues long. The CDR3 nucleotides are TGCAGTGCAACCCTGGGGGGGGGCAATCAGCCCCAGCATTTT. It is translated as CSATLGGGNQPQHF.

Ten or more counts support this clonotype. The chain couples TRBV6-5 to TRBJ1-1; D uncertain. In germline, CDR1 is MNHEY, CDR2 SVGAGI. There are 13 residues in the CDR3. Between the trimmed V and J ends, which lost 3 bases and 4 bases, there was a span of 9 bases. The CDR3 reads CASSYGLGTEAFF. The CDR3 DNA follows: TGTGCCAGCAGTTATGGGCTAGGCACTGAAGCTTTCTTT.